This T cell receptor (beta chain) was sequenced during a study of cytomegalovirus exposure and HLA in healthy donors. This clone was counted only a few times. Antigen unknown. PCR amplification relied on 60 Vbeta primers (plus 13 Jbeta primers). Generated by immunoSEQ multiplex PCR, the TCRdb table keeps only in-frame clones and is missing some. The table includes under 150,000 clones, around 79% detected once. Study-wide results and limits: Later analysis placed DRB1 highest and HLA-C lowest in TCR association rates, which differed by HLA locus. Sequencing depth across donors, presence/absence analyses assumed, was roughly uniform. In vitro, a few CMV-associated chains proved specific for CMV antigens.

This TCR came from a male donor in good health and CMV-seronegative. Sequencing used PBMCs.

The CDR3 loop is CASPGDRVHNEQFF. CDR3 nucleotides: TGTGCCAGCCCGGGGGACAGGGTCCACAATGAGCAGTTCTTC. This chain connects TRBV28 to TRBJ2-1; the match to TRBD1 covers 9 bases. After removal of 8 bases from V and 5 bases from J, the junction contained 7 bases not matched to a gene. CDR3 size: 14 residues. CDR1 MDHEN and CDR2 SYDVKM come from the germline V gene.